This TCR beta chain stems from a study of CD8 T cell repertoires and HIV-1 epitope variants. In the study overall: Each of Twenty-five Gag and Nef epitope peptides stimulated a separate culture.

The germline V gene has CDR1 LNHDA and CDR2 SQIVND (reference sequence). The length of the CDR3 is 15 residues. V was pared by 1 base and J by 8 bases, with 7 bases of the junction left unmatched. This clone has just a few counts. No antigen is known for it. Whole-study results and caveats: The assay identified only TCR beta chains of antigen-proliferating T cells. The TAALDMSHF plasma variant had no responses, unlike KF9 (about five clonotypes) and HW9 (one). Of 8 or 9 antigen-specific beta clonotypes, about six appeared to cross-react with escape variants.

Profiling relied on immunoSEQ multiplex PCR, and the TCRdb table lists in-frame clones only, not all of them. The sample contains 5,000 to 6,500 clones, approximately 72% of which appear only once. Material for sequencing was cultured CD8+ T cells derived from PBMCs. This sequence was found in a male donor with HIV. This chain links TRBV19 with TRBJ2-1; 8 positions agree with TRBD2. In nucleotides, the CDR3 is TGTGCCAGTAGTATAGGGGGTAGCGGGAACGATGAGCAGTTCTTC. Its protein is CASSIGGSGNDEQFF.